The 25 T cell receptor beta chains given below trace back to one sample, sequenced in a study of blood T cell repertoires in COVID-19. Profiling relied on immunoSEQ multiplex PCR, and the TCRdb table lists in-frame clones only, not all of them. The sample has roughly 120,000 clones, around 83% seen once; the top ten hold roughly 5%. Sequences were obtained from peripheral blood. These receptors all come from a woman aged 55-70 years with COVID-19, enrolled during active disease.

The CDR3 bases are TGTGCCAGCACTCCGGGGGACTCCAACACTGAAGCTTTCTTT. As protein: CASTPGDSNTEAFF. This sequence joins TRBV6-5 and TRBJ1-1, with D maybe TRBD1 (5 bases). Per the germline V gene, CDR1 is MNHEY and CDR2 is SVGAGI. Trimming removed 7 bases at V and 2 bases at J, with 14 bases between. The CDR3 is made up of 14 amino acids.

This chain joins TRBV5-1 and TRBJ1-3; D gene unclear. Looked up from germline, CDR1 is SGHRS and CDR2 is YFSETQ. The germline V and J ends were trimmed by 4 bases and 2 bases, with 10 bases remaining between them. This CDR3 has 14 amino acids. The DNA of the CDR3 is TGCGCCAGCAGCCCCGACACTGCTGGAAACACCATATATTTT. Protein sequence: CASSPDTAGNTIYF.

The rearrangement links TRBV6-5 to TRBJ1-2; 7 bases are a match to TRBD1. CDR3 length: 13 residues. After removal of 10 bases from V and 8 bases from J, the junction contained 13 bases not matched to a gene. Looked up from germline, CDR1 is MNHEY and CDR2 is SVGAGI. In DNA, the CDR3 is TGTGCCACCAGGGGGGGGGAAGTGGAGGGCTACACCTTC. Translation: CATRGGEVEGYTF.

This clone was counted once. The J gene is TRBJ1-5, the V gene TRBV2; TRBD1 matches at 8 bases. V gave up 4 bases and J gave up 5 bases; unmatched junction bases: 4. This CDR3 contains 14 residues. The germline gives CDR1 SNHLY, CDR2 FYNNEI. The CDR3 reads CASSAGGFDQPQHF. The CDR3 bases are TGTGCCAGCAGTGCAGGGGGCTTCGATCAGCCCCAGCATTTT.

V usage is TRBV10-3 and J usage is TRBJ1-2; D is ambiguous. This CDR3 has 11 amino acids. Germline CDR1 ENHRY, CDR2 SYGVKD. The germline V and J ends were trimmed by 9 bases and 6 bases, with 11 bases remaining between them. This chain's CDR3 is CAIGRSNGYTF. As DNA, the CDR3 is TGTGCCATAGGGAGGTCTAATGGCTACACCTTC.

The J gene is TRBJ1-2, the V gene TRBV6-5, with 8 bases lining up with TRBD1. The length of the CDR3 is 14 residues. Trimming removed 7 bases from V and 4 bases from J; junction bases left unmatched: 8. The germline gives CDR1 MNHEY, CDR2 SVGAGI. The CDR3 region is CASTTGQGSYGYTF. The CDR3 bases are TGTGCCAGCACCACCGGACAGGGAAGCTATGGCTACACCTTC.

The J gene is TRBJ1-2, the V gene TRBV4-2; the D gene is possibly TRBD1 (5 bases). The CDR3 sequence is 16 residues long. Germline CDR1 reads LGHNA; CDR2 reads YNFKEQ. Trimming shortened V by 4 bases and J by 5 bases, and 20 bases separated the two germline ends. CDR3 amino acids: CASSLKPGREGYGYTF. The CDR3 DNA sequence: TGTGCCAGCAGCCTAAAACCCGGCAGGGAGGGATATGGCTACACCTTC.

The chain carries TRBV5-1 and TRBJ1-4; TRBD1 matches 7 bases. The CDR3 has 13 residues. The J segment lost 12 bases and the V segment lost 3 bases, leaving 8 bases of the junction unmatched. Germline V gene lookup returns CDR1 SGHRS and CDR2 YFSETQ. CDR3 sequence: CASSWTWQGELFF. DNA of the CDR3: TGCGCCAGCAGCTGGACGTGGCAGGGGGAACTGTTTTTT.

The rearrangement links TRBV20-1 to TRBJ1-2; D remains ambiguous. Trimming pared 5 bases from V and 7 bases from J, leaving 11 bases between. CDR3 length: 11 residues. Germline lookup yields CDR1 DFQATT and CDR2 SNEGSKA (reference sequence). The CDR3 reads CSAAREGGYTF. The CDR3, as DNA: TGCAGTGCTGCCCGGGAGGGTGGCTACACCTTC.

The rearrangement joins TRBV2 to TRBJ2-1; tentative D call: TRBD1 (6 bases). CDR1 SNHLY and CDR2 FYNNEI come from the germline V gene. Trimming took off 6 bases at V and 7 bases at J, with 13 bases between the two ends. The CDR3 runs to 13 residues. CDR3 DNA sequence: TGTGCCAGCAGGGGCAGGGGCGGGAATGAGCAGTTCTTC. Protein: CASRGRGGNEQFF. Drawing the rest from reference TRBV2 and TRBJ2-1, the complete variable domain is EPEVTQTPSHQVTQMGQEVILRCVPISNHLYFYWYRQILGQKVEFLVSFYNNEISEKSEIFDDQFSVERPDGSNFTLKIRSTKLEDSAMYFCASRGRGGNEQFFGPGTRLTVL.

The chain recombines TRBV5-4 with TRBJ2-1; weak D call: TRBD1 (5 bases). The CDR3 contains 13 residues. The germline V and J ends were trimmed by 3 bases and 6 bases, with 10 bases remaining between them. The germline gives CDR1 SGHNT, CDR2 YYREEE (reference sequence). In DNA form, the CDR3 reads TGTGCCAGCAGCTGGGGCCAGCTCAATGAGCAGTTCTTC. Residues: CASSWGQLNEQFF.

This chain uses TRBV5-1 with TRBJ1-6; no reliable D call. Germline V lookup: CDR1 SGHRS, CDR2 YFSETQ. Trimming pared 1 base from V and 4 bases from J, leaving 6 bases between. This CDR3 has 14 residues. This CDR3 is CASSLSLYNSPLHF. CDR3 sequence (DNA): TGCGCCAGCAGCTTGTCATTGTATAATTCACCCCTCCACTTT.

The rearrangement links TRBV9 to TRBJ2-2; D not resolved. This CDR3 is built from 15 residues. Trimming took 0 bases from V and 4 from J, leaving 10 bases between them. Germline CDR1 is SGDLS and CDR2 is YYNGEE. The CDR3 coding sequence is TGTGCCAGCAGCGTAGCTGGCCCGATCACCGGGGAGCTGTTTTTT. As protein: CASSVAGPITGELFF. Complete variable domain (other parts from reference TRBV9 and TRBJ2-2): DSGVTQTPKHLITATGQRVTLRCSPRSGDLSVYWYQQSLDQGLQFLIQYYNGEERAKGNILERFSAQQFPDLHSELNLSSLELGDSALYFCASSVAGPITGELFFGEGSRLTVL.

This chain joins TRBV6-5 and TRBJ1-2; weak D call: TRBD1 (5 bases). CDR3 length: 14 residues. In germline, CDR1 is MNHEY, CDR2 SVGAGI. The ends were cut back, 10 bases at V and 4 bases at J, with 19 bases in the middle. CDR3 region: CATHLGGRSYGYTF. The CDR3, as DNA: TGTGCCACCCACCTGGGGGGGAGGAGCTATGGCTACACCTTC.

V is TRBV28 and J is TRBJ1-5; 7 nucleotides align to TRBD1. The length of the CDR3 is 16 residues. Germline loops: CDR1 MDHEN, CDR2 SYDVKM. Unmatched junction bases numbered 11, after V lost 6 bases and J lost 3 bases. The chain's CDR3 is CASRDRTGRLNQPQHF. The CDR3 region has the DNA TGTGCCAGCAGGGACCGGACAGGCCGACTCAATCAGCCCCAGCATTTT.

This clone was recorded only once. The rearrangement links TRBV7-9 to TRBJ2-7, with D perhaps matching TRBD1 (6 bases). This CDR3 spans 12 amino acids. Trimming took off 6 bases at V and 8 bases at J, with 14 bases between the two ends. CDR1 and CDR2 (germline): SEHNR, FQNEAQ (reference sequence). In DNA form, the CDR3 reads TGTGCCAGCAGATCCGGGACACCGAAGCAGTACTTC. Protein sequence: CASRSGTPKQYF.

The chain uses TRBV6-5 and TRBJ2-2, with 7 bases that match TRBD1. This CDR3 region has 14 residues. Germline V gives CDR1 MNHEY, CDR2 SVGAGI. V dropped 4 bases and J dropped 3; count of bases not matched to a gene: 2. CDR3: CASSLDRDTGELFF. CDR3 DNA: TGTGCCAGCAGTTTAGACAGGGACACCGGGGAGCTGTTTTTT.

This chain uses TRBV9 with TRBJ1-1; perhaps TRBD1 as D (6 bases). In germline, CDR1 is SGDLS, CDR2 YYNGEE. Deletions cut 0 bases from V and 0 bases from J, with 9 bases between. The CDR3 consists of 15 residues. CDR3 in DNA: TGTGCCAGCAGCGTAGCAGGACAGTTGAACACTGAAGCTTTCTTT. It specifies CASSVAGQLNTEAFF.

The chain links TRBV27 to TRBJ2-7, with a weak D call TRBD2 (5 bases). V dropped 7 bases and J dropped 5 bases, with 12 bases sitting between them. Germline V gene lookup returns CDR1 MNHEY and CDR2 SMNVEV (reference sequence). CDR3 length: 12 residues. The CDR3 DNA is TGTGCCAGCATCGGTCCGCGGGACGAGCAGTACTTC. Its translation is CASIGPRDEQYF.

The V call is TRBV7-2, the J call TRBJ2-7; perhaps TRBD2 as D (6 bases). Germline lookup yields CDR1 SGHTA and CDR2 FQGNSA. CDR3 length: 13 amino acids. The V end lost 5 bases, the J end lost 6 bases, and 14 bases lay between the germline ends. The CDR3 coding sequence is TGTGCCAGCAGCCGATGGACTATTAGCGAGCAGTACTTC. The encoded protein is CASSRWTISEQYF.

This chain uses TRBV7-9 with TRBJ1-2; D is possibly TRBD1 (5 bases). The CDR3 sequence is 14 residues long. CDR1 is SEHNR and CDR2 is FQNEAQ in the germline V gene (reference sequence). The germline V and J ends were trimmed by 3 bases and 2 bases, with 10 bases remaining between them. The DNA of the CDR3 is TGTGCCAGCAGCTTGCAGGGACTAAACTATGGCTACACCTTC. Translated: CASSLQGLNYGYTF.

The V call is TRBV19, the J call TRBJ1-1, with 7 bases aligning to TRBD1. After removal of 6 bases from V and 6 bases from J, the junction contained 10 bases not matched to a gene. Germline CDR1 is LNHDA and CDR2 is SQIVND (reference sequence). The CDR3 is 14 amino acids. The DNA for the CDR3 is TGTGCCAGTAGGACCGGGACAGTGAGGCCTGAAGCTTTCTTT. This gives the protein CASRTGTVRPEAFF.

The chain carries TRBV18 and TRBJ1-2; TRBD1 matches at 9 bases. Trimming removed 0 bases from V and 7 bases from J; junction bases left unmatched: 6. This CDR3 has 15 amino acids. From germline, CDR1 is KGHSH and CDR2 LQKENI. CDR3 DNA sequence: TGTGCCAGCTCACCACCGAGGGACAGGGTTGGTGGCTACACCTTC. Translation: CASSPPRDRVGGYTF. Drawing the rest from reference TRBV18 and TRBJ1-2, the complete variable domain is NAGVMQNPRHLVRRRGQEARLRCSPMKGHSHVYWYRQLPEEGLKFMVYLQKENIIDESGMPKERFSAEFPKEGPSILRIQQVVRGDSAAYFCASSPPRDRVGGYTFGSGTRLTVV.

V is TRBV13 and J is TRBJ1-2; D not resolved. CDR3 length: 13 residues. Trimming stripped 0 bases from V and 8 bases from J, with 10 bases between. Germline V lookup: CDR1 PRHDT, CDR2 FYEKMQ (reference sequence). CDR3 bases: TGTGCCAGCAGCTTAGGACAGACGGGGGGCTACACCTTC. Translation gives CASSLGQTGGYTF.

The rearrangement joins TRBV5-6 to TRBJ1-4; TRBD1 is a possible D gene (5 bases). Germline loops: CDR1 SGHDT, CDR2 YYEEEE. The ends were cut back, 4 bases at V and 6 bases at J, with 13 bases in the middle. The length of the CDR3 is 14 residues. CDR3 loop: CASSAPGYDEKLFF. The CDR3 DNA reads TGTGCCAGCAGCGCACCAGGGTATGATGAAAAACTGTTTTTT.